The source of this T cell receptor (beta chain) is a study of cytomegalovirus exposure and HLA in healthy donors. Study at large: A data release that came early held tens of millions of unique TCRs from HLA-typed donors. Genetic ancestry analysis placed approximately 78% of the 400 or so donors that were genotyped in the Caucasian-associated cluster.

Looked up from germline, CDR1 is MDHEN and CDR2 is SYDVKM. Germline trimming cut 2 bases from V and 4 bases from J; bases unmatched to any gene: 3. The CDR3 runs to 15 residues. A multiplex PCR was run with 60 Vbeta primers and 13 Jbeta primers. Profiled with immunoSEQ multiplex PCR; TCRdb holds only in-frame clones, not every one. Of around 95,000 clones in the sample, roughly 70% were seen once. Study-wide findings and caveats: In an earlier analysis, most TCR beta V segments were productive about 90% or about 30% of the time. TCR beta sequences reportedly predicted most subjects' HLA-A and HLA-B alleles accurately.

Points on this clone: Its antigen is not known.

This TCR was sampled from a male donor in good health and CMV-seronegative. Source material: PBMCs. The genes are TRBV28 and TRBJ2-3; the match to TRBD2 covers 10 bases. The CDR3 nucleotides read TGTGCCAGCAGTTTACTAGCGGGAGAGGCAGATACGCAGTATTTT. Translation gives CASSLLAGEADTQYF.